These 29 T cell receptor beta chains originate from one sample sequenced in a study of glioma-infiltrating T cells after dendritic cell vaccination. TCRdb's table, derived via immunoSEQ multiplex PCR, lists solely in-frame clones and lacks some. The repertoire holds just under 100,000 clones, with approximately 84% as singletons. Time point reported: after dendritic cell vaccination, including at tumor progression/relapse. Sequences were derived from blood, sampled after dendritic cell vaccination. These receptors all stem from a human donor with glioblastoma.

The chain uses TRBV10-1 and TRBJ2-1, with TRBD2 as a possible D gene (6 bases). Germline CDR1 reads WNHNN; CDR2 reads SYGVQD (reference sequence). The CDR3 loop spans 13 amino acids. V gave up 2 bases and J gave up 10 bases, with 12 bases separating them. CDR3 bases: TGCGCCAGCAGTGAGAGCGGGTCTTGGGAGCAGTTCTTC. Protein sequence: CASSESGSWEQFF.

This rearrangement joins TRBV28 to TRBJ2-1, with no clear D. This CDR3 has 11 residues. CDR1 and CDR2 (germline): MDHEN, SYDVKM. The ends were cut back, 5 bases at V and 4 bases at J, with 3 bases in the middle. CDR3 amino acids: CASSPYNEQFF. The CDR3 DNA follows: TGTGCCAGCAGTCCTTACAATGAGCAGTTCTTC.

The V and J genes are TRBV5-5 and TRBJ2-7; TRBD1 is a possible D gene (5 bases). This CDR3 has 14 amino acids. Germline loops: CDR1 SGHKS, CDR2 YYEKEE (reference sequence). V shed 0 bases and J shed 6 bases, with 13 bases lying between them. The CDR3 here is CASSLVWTSLEQYF. The CDR3 DNA is TGTGCCAGCAGCTTGGTGTGGACATCTCTCGAGCAGTACTTC.

V gene TRBV19 combines with J gene TRBJ2-1; 11 bases are a match to TRBD1. The length of the CDR3 is 17 residues. Germline V gene data show CDR1 as LNHDA and CDR2 as SQIVND (reference sequence). After removal of 5 bases from V and 0 bases from J, the junction contained 6 bases not matched to a gene. For the CDR3, the DNA is TGTGCCAGTAGTCAAGGACAGGGGGCCAGCTCCTACAATGAGCAGTTCTTC. It encodes CASSQGQGASSYNEQFF. The full variable domain, with the rest looked up from reference TRBV19 and TRBJ2-1, is DGGITQSPKYLFRKEGQNVTLSCEQNLNHDAMYWYRQDPGQGLRLIYYSQIVNDFQKGDIAEGYSVSREKKESFPLTVTSAQKNPTAFYLCASSQGQGASSYNEQFFGPGTRLTVL.

The gene calls are TRBV12-5 and TRBJ1-1, with D unresolved. This CDR3 is built from 12 residues. Germline V gives CDR1 LGHNT, CDR2 FRNRAP. V was cut by 2 bases and J by 4 bases, with 5 bases left in between. The CDR3 reads CASGLRATEAFF. The CDR3 nucleotides are TGTGCTAGTGGTTTGCGAGCCACTGAAGCTTTCTTT.

This chain links TRBV9 with TRBJ2-5; 7 nucleotides align to TRBD1. Germline lookup yields CDR1 SGDLS and CDR2 YYNGEE. Germline trimming cut 3 bases from V and 4 bases from J; bases unmatched to any gene: 6. This CDR3 spans 14 amino acids. As DNA, the CDR3 is TGTGCCAGCAGCGCCCGACAGGGTGGAGAGACCCAGTACTTC. It yields the protein CASSARQGGETQYF.

The V and J genes are TRBV7-9 and TRBJ1-4; 9 nucleotides match TRBD1. The CDR3 has 15 amino acids. With 5 bases clipped from V and 7 bases from J, the junction kept 8 bases outside the gene matches. In germline, CDR1 is SEHNR, CDR2 FQNEAQ (reference sequence). The CDR3 is CASSDRGNFGEKLFF. CDR3 bases: TGTGCCAGCAGCGACAGGGGGAATTTCGGTGAAAAACTGTTTTTT.

This clone appeared once. The rearrangement links TRBV6-5 to TRBJ1-1, with 10 bases matching TRBD1. V shed 4 bases and J 4 bases; nucleotides not matched to a gene: 6. CDR3 length equals 15 residues. The V gene's germline CDR1 is MNHEY and CDR2 SVGAGI. The CDR3 DNA sequence: TGTGCCAGCAGTTCGCCGGGACAGGGGACCACTGAAGCTTTCTTT. Amino acids: CASSSPGQGTTEAFF.

This clone was found once. The V call is TRBV2, the J call TRBJ2-3; D perhaps matches TRBD1 (6 bases). Deletions cut 2 bases from V and 5 bases from J, with 11 bases between. The CDR3 loop spans 14 amino acids. Germline V gene lookup returns CDR1 SNHLY and CDR2 FYNNEI. Here the CDR3 DNA reads TGTGCCAGCAGTGAAACGTGGGGGCAAGATACGCAGTATTTT. As protein: CASSETWGQDTQYF.

The chain employs TRBV30 and TRBJ2-3; 12 bases fit TRBD2. The germline CDR1 and CDR2 sequences are GTSNPN and SVGIG (reference sequence). Trimming removed 5 bases from V and 7 bases from J; junction bases left unmatched: 4. CDR3 length: 13 amino acids. CDR3 DNA: TGTGCCTGGGACGGACTAGCGGGAAATACGCAGTATTTT. Its translation: CAWDGLAGNTQYF.

V and J are TRBV7-2 and TRBJ2-1, with a tentative D call TRBD1 (7 bases). V was clipped by 4 bases and J by 6 bases, with 13 bases between them. The CDR3 runs to 14 residues. Germline CDR1 is SGHTA and CDR2 is FQGNSA. The CDR3: CASSSGGTVNEQFF. The CDR3 coding sequence is TGTGCCAGCAGCTCGGGCGGGACAGTCAATGAGCAGTTCTTC. The entire variable domain, with the rest obtained from reference TRBV7-2 and TRBJ2-1, is as follows: GAGVSQSPSNKVTEKGKDVELRCDPISGHTALYWYRQSLGQGLEFLIYFQGNSAPDKSGLPSDRFSAERTGGSVSTLTIQRTQQEDSAVYLCASSSGGTVNEQFFGPGTRLTVL.

V usage is TRBV5-5 and J usage is TRBJ1-2; 7 positions match TRBD1. This CDR3 contains 15 residues. Trimming cost V 4 bases and J 4 bases; bases outside gene matches: 10. From germline, CDR1 is SGHKS and CDR2 YYEKEE (reference sequence). The CDR3 DNA sequence: TGTGCCAGCAGCCGGACAGGAGACACCCTCTATGGCTACACCTTC. Residues: CASSRTGDTLYGYTF.

This clone was found a few times. The chain links TRBV19 to TRBJ2-5; a possible D gene is TRBD2 (6 bases). V dropped 3 bases and J dropped 3 bases, with 26 bases sitting between them. The CDR3 contains 19 residues. Germline loops: CDR1 LNHDA, CDR2 SQIVND (reference sequence). The CDR3 nucleotides read TGTGCCAGTAGTATTAGCCGGATGGGGTTCCGCGGCGGGGAAGAGACCCAGTACTTC. Amino acid sequence: CASSISRMGFRGGEETQYF.

The CDR3 reads CASSLQLANTGELFF. CDR3 nucleotides: TGCGCCAGCAGCTTGCAACTAGCTAACACCGGGGAGCTGTTTTTT. The rearrangement uses TRBV5-1 and TRBJ2-2; weak D call: TRBD2 (6 bases). The V gene lost 1 base and the J gene lost 2 bases, with 9 bases spanning the gap. CDR1 and CDR2 (germline): SGHRS, YFSETQ. CDR3 size: 15 residues.

As concerns this clone: The sample has other DNA sequences that encode this CDR3 too. The gene calls are TRBV19 and TRBJ1-2; 7 nucleotides line up with TRBD1. In germline, CDR1 is LNHDA, CDR2 SQIVND (reference sequence). This CDR3 contains 13 residues. Losses at the gene ends were 1 base for V and 4 bases for J; bases not matched to a gene: 0. CDR3 nucleotide sequence: TGTGCCAGTAGTATAGGGGACAGCTATGGCTACACCTTC. Encoded protein: CASSIGDSYGYTF.

This chain uses TRBV4-1 with TRBJ2-3; D is possibly TRBD1 (5 bases). CDR1 is MGHRA and CDR2 is YSYEKL in the germline V gene. The CDR3 runs 14 residues. Between the trimmed V and J ends, which lost 5 bases and 2 bases, there was a span of 11 bases. The CDR3, as DNA: TGCGCCAGCAGCAAGGGGATTGCCACAGATACGCAGTATTTT. It is translated as CASSKGIATDTQYF.

This clone was detected only once. This chain joins TRBV7-8 and TRBJ2-5, with TRBD1 matching over 7 bases. The CDR3 length is 14 residues. The J segment lost 3 bases and the V segment lost 5 bases, leaving 6 bases of the junction unmatched. Per the germline V gene, CDR1 is SGHVS and CDR2 is FQNEAQ. CDR3 in amino acids: CASSLGTVKETQYF. The CDR3 nucleotides are TGTGCCAGCAGCCTAGGGACAGTTAAAGAGACCCAGTACTTC.

This rearrangement joins TRBV5-1 to TRBJ2-3; 9 bases line up with TRBD1. J lost 5 bases, V lost 7 bases, and 17 bases had no gene match. CDR1 and CDR2 (germline): SGHRS, YFSETQ. CDR3 length equals 17 residues. The CDR3 DNA is TGCGCCAGCCGCCGAAACCGGGACAGGGAATTGGGAGATACGCAGTATTTT. This sequence encodes CASRRNRDRELGDTQYF.

The genes are TRBV5-1 and TRBJ1-2; D remains ambiguous. Germline V CDR1 and CDR2: SGHRS, YFSETQ. V lost 2 bases and J lost 4, with 9 bases in between. The CDR3 totals 13 residues. The CDR3 is CASSFGVTYGYTF. The CDR3 coding sequence is TGCGCCAGCAGCTTCGGGGTAACCTATGGCTACACCTTC.

The V and J genes are TRBV7-2 and TRBJ2-1; a weak D match, TRBD2 (6 bases). CDR1 SGHTA and CDR2 FQGNSA come from the germline V gene. This CDR3 is 13 amino acids long. The V gene lost 5 bases and the J gene lost 5 bases, with 10 bases spanning the gap. The CDR3 DNA sequence: TGTGCCAGCAGCGGCTGGGGGGACAATGAGCAGTTCTTC. Its protein is CASSGWGDNEQFF.

The chain has TRBV28 and TRBJ2-1; maybe TRBD1 (5 bases). V was cut by 10 bases and J by 3 bases, with 16 bases left in between. Germline CDR1 reads MDHEN; CDR2 reads SYDVKM. This CDR3 contains 14 residues. DNA of the CDR3: TGTGCCACCCAGAAGGGGTCGGTCTACAATGAGCAGTTCTTC. Protein sequence: CATQKGSVYNEQFF.

This chain links TRBV18 with TRBJ1-4; D not certain. V shed 3 bases and J shed 0 bases, with 11 bases lying between them. CDR3 size: 16 residues. Germline V gene data show CDR1 as KGHSH and CDR2 as LQKENI. CDR3 protein: CASSPETATTNEKLFF. The CDR3 coding sequence is TGTGCCAGCTCACCGGAAACAGCTACAACTAATGAAAAACTGTTTTTT.

For the CDR3, the DNA is TGTGCCAGCAGGCCCTCTCGACAGAACAATGAGCAGTTCTTC. Translation: CASRPSRQNNEQFF. The J gene is TRBJ2-1, the V gene TRBV2, with D possibly matching TRBD1 (5 bases). CDR1 is SNHLY, CDR2 FYNNEI, per germline. The CDR3 consists of 14 residues. V was shortened by 6 bases and J by 5 bases, with 14 bases between the two germline ends.

The chain has TRBV5-1 and TRBJ2-2; 8 bases align to TRBD1. The CDR3 sequence is 17 residues long. Germline trimming cut 5 bases from V and 4 bases from J; bases unmatched to any gene: 13. Per germline, CDR1 SGHRS and CDR2 YFSETQ. CDR3 region: CASSYSGQGQFTGELFF. CDR3 nucleotide sequence: TGCGCCAGCAGTTATTCCGGACAGGGACAATTCACCGGGGAGCTGTTTTTT.

This chain joins TRBV5-1 and TRBJ2-2; no clear D. The CDR3 has 15 amino acids. With 1 base removed from V and 1 base from J, the gap between germline ends came to 8 bases. Germline CDR1 is SGHRS and CDR2 is YFSETQ. The CDR3 DNA reads TGCGCCAGCAGCTTGAATCCCGGGAACACCGGGGAGCTGTTTTTT. Protein: CASSLNPGNTGELFF.

This sequence joins TRBV6-5 and TRBJ1-4; D is perhaps TRBD1 (6 bases). This CDR3 contains 15 residues. V dropped 0 bases and J dropped 5 bases, with 10 bases sitting between them. CDR1 and CDR2 from the germline V gene are MNHEY and SVGAGI. The CDR3 sequence: CASSYSRGPNEKLFF. CDR3 DNA sequence: TGTGCCAGCAGTTACTCCAGGGGTCCCAATGAAAAACTGTTTTTT.

The chain has TRBV5-4 and TRBJ1-2, with TRBD1 identical over 12 bases. The V segment lost 5 bases and the J segment 6 bases; nucleotides outside the gene matches: 8. The germline gives CDR1 SGHNT, CDR2 YYREEE (reference sequence). The CDR3 loop spans 15 amino acids. The CDR3 DNA is TGTGCCAGCAGTTTCCGGGACAGGGGGCACCATGGCTACACCTTC. It is translated as CASSFRDRGHHGYTF.

The rearrangement joins TRBV4-1 to TRBJ1-4, with D unresolved. From germline, CDR1 is MGHRA and CDR2 YSYEKL. The CDR3 length is 16 residues. The V end was cut by 0 bases, the J end by 2 bases, with 10 bases between. The CDR3 DNA sequence: TGCGCCAGCAGCCAAGATTGGGCAGGCACTAATGAAAAACTGTTTTTT. It translates to CASSQDWAGTNEKLFF.

The chain employs TRBV11-2 and TRBJ1-6; D may be TRBD1 (6 bases). The CDR3 length is 15 residues. CDR1 and CDR2 (germline): SGHAT, FQNNGV. The V gene lost 1 base and the J gene lost 8 bases, with 12 bases spanning the gap. CDR3 sequence reads: CASSLGQGSHSPLHF. The CDR3 bases are TGTGCCAGCAGCTTAGGTCAGGGGTCCCATTCACCCCTCCACTTT.